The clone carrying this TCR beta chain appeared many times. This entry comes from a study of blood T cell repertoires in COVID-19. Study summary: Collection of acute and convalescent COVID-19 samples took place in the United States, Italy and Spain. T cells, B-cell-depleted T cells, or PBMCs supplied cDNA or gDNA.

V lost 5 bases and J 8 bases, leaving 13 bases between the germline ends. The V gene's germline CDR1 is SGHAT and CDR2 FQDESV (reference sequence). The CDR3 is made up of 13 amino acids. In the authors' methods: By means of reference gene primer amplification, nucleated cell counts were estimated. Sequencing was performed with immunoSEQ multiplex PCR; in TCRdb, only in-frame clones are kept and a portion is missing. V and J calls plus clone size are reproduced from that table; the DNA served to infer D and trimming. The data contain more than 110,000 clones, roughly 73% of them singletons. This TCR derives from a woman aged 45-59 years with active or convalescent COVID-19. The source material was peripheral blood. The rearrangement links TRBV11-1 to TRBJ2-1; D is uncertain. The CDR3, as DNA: TGTGCCAGCAGCCCCGATTATTCGGATGAGCAGTTCTTC. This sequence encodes CASSPDYSDEQFF.